This entry describes one T cell receptor beta chain. Its antigen is unknown. Measured with immunoSEQ multiplex PCR; TCRdb has only the in-frame clones, and not every one. The table shows roughly 90,000 clones, with around nine tenths occurring only once. The sample comes from a study of graft-versus-host responses after intestinal transplantation. About the study: Following induction with anti-thymocyte globulin, all recipients were given tacrolimus and steroids for around three years. Notes on the study in general: The marrow of recipients harbored GvH clones, and ileum or blood showed some of them first.

CDR3 size: 15 residues. V was pared by 10 bases and J by 3 bases, with 8 bases of the junction left unmatched. Germline lookup yields CDR1 LNHDA and CDR2 SQIVND (reference sequence). The sequence was obtained from a human donor who received an intestinal transplant. The chain combines TRBV19 with TRBJ2-1; 11 bases are shared with TRBD2. Source: unstimulated CD8+ T cells sorted from spleen or lymph node cells, taken before intestinal transplant. For the CDR3, the DNA is TGTGCCACTTCCCTAACTAGCGGGAGCTACAATGAGCAGTTCTTC. Residues: CATSLTSGSYNEQFF.